A single sample is the source of the 17 T cell receptor beta chains below, sequenced in a study of cytomegalovirus exposure and HLA in healthy donors. Use of 60 Vbeta and 13 Jbeta primers characterized the PCR. Assay used: immunoSEQ multiplex PCR; TCRdb lists only in-frame clones, some missing. Of under 200,000 clones listed, around 65% are singletons. Sequenced input: PBMCs. All receptors come from a woman between 40 and 55 years old in good health and CMV-seropositive.

V and J are TRBV28 and TRBJ2-2, with 7 bases fitting TRBD2. The V segment lost 8 bases and the J segment 9 bases; nucleotides outside the gene matches: 9. Germline loops: CDR1 MDHEN, CDR2 SYDVKM. The length of the CDR3 is 13 residues. CDR3 sequence (DNA): TGTGCCAGCTGGTTTCCCAGCGGGAGGGAGCTGTTTTTT. Its translation: CASWFPSGRELFF.

The chain uses TRBV6-6 and TRBJ2-1, with 11 bases lining up with TRBD2. The CDR3 runs 15 residues. CDR1 MNHNY and CDR2 SVGAGI come from the germline V gene (reference sequence). V was pared by 6 bases and J by 8 bases, with 9 bases of the junction left unmatched. Here the CDR3 reads CASRIAGGSSDEQFF. CDR3 DNA sequence: TGTGCCAGCAGGATAGCGGGAGGGTCGAGCGATGAGCAGTTCTTC.

J is TRBJ1-4 and V is TRBV27; 8 positions match TRBD1. There are 16 residues in the CDR3. The junction had 11 bases not matched to a gene; V was cut back by 5 bases and J by 6 bases. CDR1 is MNHEY, CDR2 SMNVEV, per germline (reference sequence). The CDR3 bases are TGTGCCAGCAGTCTCCAGGGGGCGCGGTCTGATGAAAAACTGTTTTTT. Translating gives CASSLQGARSDEKLFF.

This chain connects TRBV28 to TRBJ1-1, with 7 bases matching TRBD1. The V gene's germline CDR1 is MDHEN and CDR2 SYDVKM. V lost 3 bases to trimming and J lost 1 base; unmatched junction nucleotides: 8. The CDR3 totals 16 residues. CDR3: CASSFISGQPNTEAFF. CDR3 nucleotides: TGTGCCAGCAGTTTCATCTCGGGACAGCCGAACACTGAAGCTTTCTTT.

As DNA, the CDR3 is TGTGCCAGCAGGGAACAGGGGGCGACCGGGGAGCTGTTTTTT. Amino acids: CASREQGATGELFF. V is TRBV6-5 and J is TRBJ2-2, with 9 positions matching TRBD1. The J segment lost 5 bases and the V segment lost 6 bases, leaving 4 bases of the junction unmatched. CDR3 size: 14 residues. Germline CDR1 MNHEY, CDR2 SVGAGI.

This CDR3 reads CASSIRQGGLYNSPLHF. The CDR3 DNA reads as TGTGCCAGCAGTATACGACAGGGAGGACTGTATAATTCACCCCTCCACTTT. The chain combines TRBV27 with TRBJ1-6, with TRBD1 matching over 7 bases. This CDR3 spans 17 amino acids. The germline V gene has CDR1 MNHEY and CDR2 SMNVEV (reference sequence). The junction had 11 bases not matched to a gene; V was cut back by 5 bases and J by 4 bases.

CDR3 DNA sequence: TGTGCCAGCAGCTTGGACCCGGGGGGCGGGTACGAGCAGTACTTC. Its translation is CASSLDPGGGYEQYF. V is TRBV5-4 and J is TRBJ2-7; possible D gene TRBD2, 7 bases. The germline CDR1 and CDR2 sequences are SGHNT and YYREEE (reference sequence). Trimming shortened V by 0 bases and J by 4 bases, and 14 bases separated the two germline ends. The CDR3 has 15 residues.

V is TRBV18 and J is TRBJ2-3, with 9 bases fitting TRBD2. The CDR3 spans 19 residues. The V segment lost 3 bases and the J segment 1 base; nucleotides outside the gene matches: 14. Looked up from germline, CDR1 is KGHSH and CDR2 is LQKENI. The CDR3 protein is CASSPGTSRRLDGTDTQYF. CDR3 bases: TGTGCCAGCTCACCTGGGACTAGCCGACGGCTCGACGGCACAGATACGCAGTATTTT.

The J gene is TRBJ1-4, the V gene TRBV4-1, with TRBD1 identical over 9 bases. The germline V gene encodes CDR1 MGHRA and CDR2 YSYEKL. V trimming: 2 bases; J trimming: 5 bases; junction bases outside the gene matches: 6. The CDR3 sequence is 16 residues long. CDR3 DNA sequence: TGCGCCAGCAGCCAAAGAAGCGGACAGGGGAATGAAAAACTGTTTTTT. Its translation is CASSQRSGQGNEKLFF.

The CDR3 DNA reads as TGTGCCAGCAGCAAACAGGACAGGGGGGGGGACACAGATACGCAGTATTTT. Translation: CASSKQDRGGDTDTQYF. The chain recombines TRBV21-1 with TRBJ2-3; TRBD1, the table's D call, was not compared with the DNA. TRBV21-1 has pseudogene status. The CDR3 length is 17 residues.

The rearrangement joins TRBV7-6 to TRBJ1-4, with 9 bases matching TRBD1. Germline V gives CDR1 SGHVS, CDR2 FNYEAQ. V lost 5 bases, J lost 8 bases, and 6 bases stayed unmatched. This CDR3 is 14 amino acids long. Here the CDR3 DNA reads TGTGCCAGCAGCAAGGGACAGGGAGTAGAAAAACTGTTTTTT. Encoded protein: CASSKGQGVEKLFF.

The V and J genes are TRBV27 and TRBJ1-1, with D unclear. V was shortened by 3 bases and J by 2 bases, with 7 bases between the two germline ends. This CDR3 spans 13 amino acids. Germline-derived CDR1 and CDR2 are MNHEY and SMNVEV (reference sequence). The CDR3 DNA is TGTGCCAGCAGTTTTGAGGGAAACACTGAAGCTTTCTTT. Translating it yields CASSFEGNTEAFF.

V usage is TRBV19 and J usage is TRBJ2-1; 8 bases align to TRBD2. CDR1 LNHDA and CDR2 SQIVND come from the germline V gene (reference sequence). V was pared by 6 bases and J by 6 bases, with 7 bases of the junction left unmatched. CDR3 length: 14 residues. The CDR3 coding sequence is TGTGCCAGTAGAGCCGGGACTAGTCTCAATGAGCAGTTCTTC. Translating gives CASRAGTSLNEQFF. Drawing the rest from reference TRBV19 and TRBJ2-1, the complete variable domain is DGGITQSPKYLFRKEGQNVTLSCEQNLNHDAMYWYRQDPGQGLRLIYYSQIVNDFQKGDIAEGYSVSREKKESFPLTVTSAQKNPTAFYLCASRAGTSLNEQFFGPGTRLTVL.

This chain uses TRBV6-5 with TRBJ1-1; 7 nucleotides match TRBD1. This CDR3 has 16 residues. The V segment lost 4 bases and the J segment 3 bases; nucleotides outside the gene matches: 11. Looked up from germline, CDR1 is MNHEY and CDR2 is SVGAGI. The CDR3 sequence: CASSSMTGLIYTEAFF. The CDR3 DNA is TGTGCCAGCAGTTCCATGACAGGGCTAATATACACTGAAGCTTTCTTT.

The count of this clone is one. At the DNA level, this CDR3 is encoded by other sequences in the same sample as well. The rearrangement joins TRBV7-9 to TRBJ1-2; D is possibly TRBD1 (5 bases). The CDR3 covers 13 residues. V shed 1 base and J shed 2 bases, with 5 bases lying between them. Germline CDR1 is SEHNR and CDR2 is FQNEAQ (reference sequence). The CDR3: CASSLGQNYGYTF. The CDR3 bases are TGTGCCAGCAGCTTAGGACAGAACTATGGCTACACCTTC.

This clone was detected a few times. The V call is TRBV28, the J call TRBJ1-6, with unresolved D. V shed 3 bases and J shed 2 bases, with 8 bases lying between them. Germline V gene lookup returns CDR1 MDHEN and CDR2 SYDVKM. The CDR3 is made up of 15 amino acids. CDR3 bases: TGTGCCAGCAGTTTGAGGGTTGCCTATAATTCACCCCTCCACTTT. This gives the protein CASSLRVAYNSPLHF.

The chain combines TRBV28 with TRBJ1-3; D perhaps matches TRBD1 (5 bases). V was clipped by 1 base and J by 3 bases, with 7 bases between them. The CDR3 covers 14 residues. From germline, CDR1 is MDHEN and CDR2 SYDVKM. The CDR3 region is CASSLFRDGNTIYF. Here the CDR3 DNA reads TGTGCCAGCAGTTTATTCAGGGATGGAAACACCATATATTTT.